This T cell receptor beta chain was sequenced during a study of T-cell memory formation after mild COVID-19. Study details: Clustering of TCRs was largely donor specific. Study observations and caveats: Among clones contracting day 15 to 85, CD4/CD8 was balanced, whereas later expanders leaned CD4+. Nothing showed for sure that second-wave clones peaking on day 37 were SARS-CoV-2 specific.

TCRdb recomputed calls from the 5' RACE reads with MiXCR, one row per CDR3 protein. The sample records around 250,000 distinct CDR3 sequences, about 17% being singletons. Looked up from germline, CDR1 is MNHNY and CDR2 is SVGAGI (reference sequence). The germline V and J ends were trimmed by 7 bases and 1 base, with 7 bases remaining between them. The CDR3 has 12 amino acids. A word on this clonotype: Antigen unknown.

The chain is built from TRBV6-6 and TRBJ1-1; D ambiguous. The sequence came from a man aged 18 to 35 who had mild COVID-19 (a few samples of this study predate the infection). Cell type and time point are not known. The sequenced sample consisted of PBMCs or a T cell subset sorted from them (not recorded which). The CDR3 DNA is TGTGCCAGCACCGCCGGGAACACTGAAGCTTTCTTT. As protein: CASTAGNTEAFF.